This T cell receptor (beta chain) derives from a study of blood T cell repertoires in COVID-19. About the study: T cells, B-cell-depleted T cells, or PBMCs supplied cDNA or gDNA.

Per the study methods: Estimation of nucleated cell counts relied on the amplification of reference gene primers. Profiled with immunoSEQ multiplex PCR; TCRdb holds only in-frame clones, not every one. The V and J calls and the clone size are those of that table, but D and trimming were determined from the DNA. The sample carries tens of thousands of clones, 70% to 90% recorded once. This clonotype was obtained from a human donor in a cohort sampled during active COVID-19. Sequenced input: peripheral blood.

The CDR3 loop reads CASSDWDRDNQPQHF. The CDR3 nucleotides are TGTGCCAGCAGTGATTGGGACAGGGACAATCAGCCCCAGCATTTT. The genes are TRBV6-1 and TRBJ1-5, with TRBD1 matching over 9 bases. V lost 3 bases, J lost 3 bases, and 3 bases stayed unmatched. Germline loops: CDR1 MNHNS, CDR2 SASEGT. CDR3 size: 15 residues.